This record looks at one TCR beta chain sequence and its context. The data were obtained in a study of long-term antiretroviral therapy in people with HIV. Run at survey level, the immunoSEQ assay was version v3.0. Produced via immunoSEQ multiplex PCR; TCRdb's table is partial and in-frame only. The table shows 11,000 to 15,000 clones, with roughly 80% occurring only once. Looked up from germline, CDR1 is SNHLY and CDR2 is FYNNEI. Trimming cost V 6 bases and J 4 bases; bases outside gene matches: 9. The CDR3 extends over 14 amino acids. The TCR comes from a man in his forties with HIV. The chain carries TRBV2 and TRBJ2-7; 7 bases match TRBD1. This specimen was unsorted PBMCs, taken 3.2 years before starting antiretroviral therapy. In nucleotides, the CDR3 is TGTGCCAGCAGCCGTCGGGACAGCCCGTACGAGCAGTACTTC. As protein: CASSRRDSPYEQYF.